This passage covers 21 T cell receptor beta chains from one sample sequenced in a study of neurological immune-mediated disorders. TCRdb itself ran the 5' RACE reads through MiXCR, one entry per CDR3 protein. In the table there are 60,000 or so distinct CDR3 sequences, about 3.3% of which are singletons. Specimen: PBMCs. The receptors here all came from a woman aged 60 to 75 with multiple sclerosis.

This clonotype was detected many times. CDR3 in amino acids: CSAWGGWDNQPQHF. The DNA for the CDR3 is TGCAGTGCGTGGGGAGGGTGGGACAATCAGCCCCAGCATTTT. V is TRBV20-1 and J is TRBJ1-5; D not certain. There are 14 residues in the CDR3. V was pared by 6 bases and J by 3 bases, with 15 bases between. Germline lookup yields CDR1 DFQATT and CDR2 SNEGSKA (reference sequence).

The sample holds many counts of this clonotype. The V call is TRBV20-1, the J call TRBJ2-2; no clear D gene. Per germline, CDR1 DFQATT and CDR2 SNEGSKA (reference sequence). This CDR3 region has 12 residues. V lost 3 bases and J 6 bases, leaving 8 bases between the germline ends. The CDR3 region has the DNA TGCAGTGCTAGTGAAGCTGCCGGGGAGCTGTTTTTT. Residues: CSASEAAGELFF.

This clonotype was detected ten times or more. V and J are TRBV5-1 and TRBJ2-7; 7 positions match TRBD1. V gave up 3 bases and J gave up 6 bases; unmatched junction bases: 6. CDR3 length: 13 amino acids. Germline CDR1 is SGHRS and CDR2 is YFSETQ. Here the CDR3 DNA reads TGCGCCAGCAGCTCAGGGGGACGTTCCGAGCAGTACTTC. It specifies CASSSGGRSEQYF.

This clonotype was recorded at least ten times. The chain has TRBV7-8 and TRBJ2-2; 9 positions agree with TRBD1. The CDR3 consists of 17 residues. The J segment lost 6 bases and the V segment lost 3 bases, leaving 11 bases of the junction unmatched. Per the germline V gene, CDR1 is SGHVS and CDR2 is FQNEAQ. The CDR3, as DNA: TGTGCCAGCAGCTTCCCCTCGGGACAGGGTCGCCCCGGGGAGCTGTTTTTT. The encoded protein is CASSFPSGQGRPGELFF.

This clonotype was counted at least ten times. The rearrangement links TRBV19 to TRBJ2-5, with TRBD2 matching over 7 bases. With 3 bases clipped from V and 4 bases from J, the junction kept 8 bases outside the gene matches. The germline V gene encodes CDR1 LNHDA and CDR2 SQIVND (reference sequence). The CDR3 is 15 residues long. The CDR3 loop reads CASSMGGRVPETQYF. The CDR3 nucleotides are TGTGCCAGTAGTATGGGAGGGAGGGTCCCAGAGACCCAGTACTTC.

This clonotype has a count of ten or more. J is TRBJ1-1 and V is TRBV28; D uncertain. Germline V gene data show CDR1 as MDHEN and CDR2 as SYDVKM. The CDR3 loop spans 16 amino acids. V lost 6 bases and J lost 3, with 20 bases in between. Here the CDR3 reads CASSWGGPTAYTEAFF. The CDR3 DNA is TGTGCCAGCAGCTGGGGTGGACCTACGGCGTACACTGAAGCTTTCTTT.

This clonotype has a count of ten or more. CDR3 in amino acids: CSAVTHANTEAFF. Written as DNA, the CDR3 is TGCAGTGCCGTGACGCACGCGAACACTGAAGCTTTCTTT. The rearrangement links TRBV20-1 to TRBJ1-1; no clear D gene. The CDR3 has 13 amino acids. Germline CDR1 is DFQATT and CDR2 is SNEGSKA (reference sequence). The germline V and J ends were trimmed by 6 bases and 1 base, with 12 bases remaining between them.

This clonotype was picked up many times. This sequence joins TRBV5-1 and TRBJ2-3; D is undetermined. This CDR3 is built from 16 residues. Germline V lookup: CDR1 SGHRS, CDR2 YFSETQ. Trimming removed 4 bases at V and 0 bases at J, with 15 bases between. In nucleotides, the CDR3 is TGCGCCAGCAGCCTATCCCGACGAACTAGCACAGATACGCAGTATTTT. It encodes CASSLSRRTSTDTQYF.

This clonotype appeared many times. CDR3 sequence: CSAARTGGYGYTF. For the CDR3, the DNA is TGCAGTGCTGCCCGGACAGGGGGCTATGGCTACACCTTC. The chain recombines TRBV20-1 with TRBJ1-2, with 10 bases fitting TRBD1. The germline gives CDR1 DFQATT, CDR2 SNEGSKA (reference sequence). With 5 bases clipped from V and 4 bases from J, the junction kept 4 bases outside the gene matches. The CDR3 spans 13 residues.

In its sample, this clonotype was seen many times. This chain connects TRBV29-1 to TRBJ2-1; maybe TRBD2 (6 bases). The CDR3 covers 14 residues. The germline gives CDR1 SQVTM, CDR2 ANQGSEA. Trimming stripped 4 bases from V and 3 bases from J, with 13 bases between. The CDR3 DNA is TGCAGCGTTGTTAATAGCGGAAACTACAATGAGCAGTTCTTC. This translates into CSVVNSGNYNEQFF.

This clonotype appeared many times. V usage is TRBV6-1 and J usage is TRBJ1-1; 7 nucleotides align to TRBD1. Trimming took 7 bases from V and 5 from J; bases not matched to a gene: 13. CDR3 length: 15 residues. CDR1 is MNHNS and CDR2 is SASEGT in the germline V gene. The DNA for the CDR3 is TGTGCCAGCAAAAAGGAGGGGGCGAGGGGTACTGAAGCTTTCTTT. Translated: CASKKEGARGTEAFF.

The table lists this clonotype with many counts. The chain uses TRBV20-1 and TRBJ1-3; TRBD1 matches 12 bases. The V gene end was trimmed by 1 base and the J gene end by 3 bases; junction bases not matched to a gene: 13. This CDR3 spans 19 amino acids. Germline loops: CDR1 DFQATT, CDR2 SNEGSKA (reference sequence). CDR3 bases: TGCAGTGCTAGAGCCCCTCCGGGACAGGGGGCAACGGATGGAAACACCATATATTTT. The encoded protein is CSARAPPGQGATDGNTIYF.

This clonotype was counted at least ten times. The gene calls are TRBV12-3 or TRBV12-4 and TRBJ2-1; 10 bases agree with TRBD2. The CDR3 contains 15 residues. After removal of 4 bases from V and 9 bases from J, the junction contained 9 bases not matched to a gene. The CDR3 DNA reads as TGTGCCAGCAGTTGGACTAGCGGTTGGGCGGGTGAGCAGTTCTTC. Translating it yields CASSWTSGWAGEQFF.

As regards this clonotype: This may arise from a read error, as a much more abundant clone is one base away. The rearrangement uses TRBV19 and TRBJ1-5; D is unclear. V was pared by 8 bases and J by 1 base, with 15 bases between. The CDR3 spans 15 residues. Looked up from germline, CDR1 is LNHDA and CDR2 is SQIVND (reference sequence). Here the CDR3 DNA reads TGTGCCAGTCACGGGTTCACGGTGAGCAATCAGCCCCAGCATTTT. The encoded protein is CASHGFTVSNQPQHF.

Many counts were recorded for this clonotype. V and J are TRBV20-1 and TRBJ2-5; the D gene is possibly TRBD1 (6 bases). The CDR3 contains 12 residues. Germline CDR1 reads DFQATT; CDR2 reads SNEGSKA (reference sequence). The CDR3 loop reads CKAGDQQETQYF. The CDR3 coding sequence is TGCAAGGCAGGGGACCAACAAGAGACCCAGTACTTC.

This clonotype has a count of ten or more. This may stem from a read error, because a much larger clone lies one nucleotide away. The chain combines TRBV3-1 with TRBJ2-6, with D maybe TRBD1 (5 bases). Germline lookup yields CDR1 LGHDT and CDR2 YNNKEL (reference sequence). The CDR3 has 14 residues. CDR3 residues: CASSQNSGAKVLTF. In nucleotides, the CDR3 is TGTGCCAGCAGCCAAAACTCTGGGGCCAAAGTCCTGACTTTC. Drawing the rest from reference TRBV3-1 and TRBJ2-6, the complete variable domain is DTAVSQTPKYLVTQMGNDKSIKCEQNLGHDTMYWYKQDSKKFLKIMFSYNNKELIINETVPNRFSPKSPDKAHLNLHINSLELGDSAVYFCASSQNSGAKVLTFGAGSRLTVL.

This clonotype was found many times. J is TRBJ2-1 and V is TRBV6-1; possibly TRBD1 for D (5 bases). CDR1 MNHNS and CDR2 SASEGT come from the germline V gene. This CDR3 is 12 amino acids long. Trimming took off 4 bases at V and 8 bases at J, with 9 bases between the two ends. Here the CDR3 DNA reads TGTGCCAGCAGTGCAAAGGGGCATGAGCAGTTCTTC. It codes for CASSAKGHEQFF.

This clonotype has just a few counts. V is TRBV20-1 and J is TRBJ1-1; 9 nucleotides match TRBD1. Germline V CDR1 and CDR2: DFQATT, SNEGSKA (reference sequence). This CDR3 region has 15 residues. The V segment lost 0 bases and the J segment 6 bases; nucleotides outside the gene matches: 8. The CDR3 region has the DNA TGCAGTGCTAGAGATCTACAGGGGGCGCTTTCTGAAGCTTTCTTT. It encodes CSARDLQGALSEAFF.

This clonotype showed up just a few times. V gene TRBV20-1 combines with J gene TRBJ1-2; a possible D gene is TRBD1 (5 bases). This CDR3 has 12 residues. Germline CDR1 is DFQATT and CDR2 is SNEGSKA (reference sequence). V was clipped by 6 bases and J by 8 bases, with 16 bases between them. The CDR3 spells CSADSRDEGYTF. For the CDR3, the DNA is TGCAGTGCGGATAGTAGGGACGAGGGCTACACCTTC.

This clonotype was counted ten times or more. The rearrangement links TRBV12-3 or TRBV12-4 to TRBJ2-5; TRBD1 agrees at 7 bases. This CDR3 region has 14 residues. The junction had 8 bases not matched to a gene; V was cut back by 6 bases and J by 4 bases. CDR3 DNA sequence: TGTGCCAGCAGGCCACAGGGGCGAGGAGAGACCCAGTACTTC. As protein: CASRPQGRGETQYF.

At least ten counts were recorded for this clonotype. This chain uses TRBV13 with TRBJ1-1; tentative D call: TRBD1 (6 bases). The CDR3 is 13 amino acids. Trimming stripped 5 bases from V and 4 bases from J, with 11 bases between. Germline assignment: CDR1 PRHDT and CDR2 FYEKMQ (reference sequence). Written as DNA, the CDR3 is TGTGCCAGCAGCCTTGGACAGTCCACTGAAGCTTTCTTT. Its protein is CASSLGQSTEAFF.